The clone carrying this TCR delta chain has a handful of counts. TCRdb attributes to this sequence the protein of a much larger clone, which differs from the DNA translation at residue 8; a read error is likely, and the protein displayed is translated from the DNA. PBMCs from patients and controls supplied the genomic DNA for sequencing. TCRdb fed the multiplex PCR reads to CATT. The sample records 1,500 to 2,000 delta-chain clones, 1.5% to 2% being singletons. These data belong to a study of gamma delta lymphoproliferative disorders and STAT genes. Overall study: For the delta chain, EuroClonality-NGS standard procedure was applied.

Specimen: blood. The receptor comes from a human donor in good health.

The CDR3 protein is CACDTVSEYGSRVYTDKLIF. The CDR3 DNA is TGTGCCTGTGACACGGTTTCGGAATACGGGAGTAGGGTGTACACCGATAAACTCATCTTT. The chain has TRDV2 and TRDJ1; possibly TRDD3 for D (5 bases). Germline CDR1 and CDR2: GEAIGNYY and EKD. The length of the CDR3 is 20 residues. V was clipped by 1 base and J by 0 bases, with 26 bases between them.